A selection of T cell receptor beta chains follows, all from one sample in a study of blood T cell repertoires in COVID-19. Method: immunoSEQ multiplex PCR; TCRdb's copy keeps in-frame clones and lacks some. The sample has 150,000 to 200,000 clones; roughly 89% are singletons. Sequenced material: peripheral blood. The receptor source for this set is a woman aged 50 to 60 with acute or convalescent COVID-19. Both conserved end residues are part of each CDR3. The order of the fields is J gene, V gene, clone size, D gene, CDR3 protein, CDR3 DNA. D genes are given only for firm matches. Rows give clone size only sometimes, using once, few, many, or a class for an expanded clone.

j_gene: TRBJ2-3
v_gene: TRBV21-1
abundance: .
d_gene: .
CDR3aa: CASRQGPDTQYF
CDR3nt: TGTGCCAGCAGACAGGGTCCAGATACGCAGTATTTT

j_gene: TRBJ2-2
v_gene: TRBV27
abundance: .
d_gene: .
CDR3aa: CASSLGRYTGELFF
CDR3nt: TGTGCCAGCAGTTTGGGGCGGTACACCGGGGAGCTGTTTTTT

j_gene: TRBJ1-2
v_gene: TRBV6-1
abundance: .
d_gene: .
CDR3aa: CASSEAPGGYTF
CDR3nt: TGTGCCAGCAGTGAGGCGCCAGGAGGCTACACCTTC

j_gene: TRBJ1-1
v_gene: TRBV18
abundance: .
d_gene: TRBD1
CDR3aa: CASSPLRTGGFVEAFF
CDR3nt: TGTGCCAGCTCACCTTTGAGGACAGGGGGCTTCGTTGAAGCTTTCTTT

j_gene: TRBJ2-6
v_gene: TRBV19
abundance: once
d_gene: .
CDR3aa: CASSLRQRSGANVLTF
CDR3nt: TGTGCCAGTAGCCTGCGACAGCGCTCTGGGGCCAACGTCCTGACTTTC

j_gene: TRBJ2-7
v_gene: TRBV5-6
abundance: .
d_gene: .
CDR3aa: CASRRVYEQYF
CDR3nt: TGTGCCAGCAGGAGGGTCTACGAGCAGTACTTC

j_gene: TRBJ2-5
v_gene: TRBV7-9
abundance: .
d_gene: .
CDR3aa: CAAVAPTVQETQYF
CDR3nt: TGTGCTGCAGTAGCCCCTACGGTTCAAGAGACCCAGTACTTC

j_gene: TRBJ1-2
v_gene: TRBV18
abundance: .
d_gene: .
CDR3aa: CASSSPEKGGYTF
CDR3nt: TGTGCCAGCTCATCGCCGGAGAAAGGTGGCTACACCTTC

j_gene: TRBJ2-7
v_gene: TRBV4-3
abundance: .
d_gene: .
CDR3aa: CASSQDPTGLAYEQYF
CDR3nt: TGCGCCAGCAGCCAAGATCCTACAGGGTTGGCTTACGAGCAGTACTTC

j_gene: TRBJ1-2
v_gene: TRBV7-6
abundance: .
d_gene: .
CDR3aa: CASSSSFGGANFYGYTF
CDR3nt: TGTGCCAGCAGCTCCTCCTTTGGTGGGGCCAATTTCTATGGCTACACCTTC

j_gene: TRBJ2-5
v_gene: TRBV4-1
abundance: .
d_gene: .
CDR3aa: CASSPLQVFSGVAQYF
CDR3nt: TGCGCCAGCAGCCCCCTGCAGGTTTTCTCGGGAGTGGCCCAGTACTTC

j_gene: TRBJ1-2
v_gene: TRBV12-3/TRBV12-4
abundance: once
d_gene: .
CDR3aa: CASSLAGLGYTF
CDR3nt: TGTGCCAGCAGTTTGGCGGGGTTGGGCTACACCTTC

j_gene: TRBJ1-4
v_gene: TRBV7-9
abundance: .
d_gene: TRBD1
CDR3aa: CASSVTGVPEKLFF
CDR3nt: TGTGCCAGCAGCGTCACAGGGGTCCCCGAAAAACTGTTTTTT

j_gene: TRBJ1-2
v_gene: TRBV12-3/TRBV12-4
abundance: .
d_gene: TRBD1
CDR3aa: CASSLEGAGYTF
CDR3nt: TGTGCCAGCAGTTTAGAGGGGGCTGGCTACACCTTC

j_gene: TRBJ1-1
v_gene: TRBV11-3
abundance: .
d_gene: TRBD1
CDR3aa: CASSTFTGGTANTEAFF
CDR3nt: TGTGCCAGCAGCACCTTCACAGGGGGGACGGCGAACACTGAAGCTTTCTTT

j_gene: TRBJ1-1
v_gene: TRBV30
abundance: .
d_gene: .
CDR3aa: CAWSEQGLEAFF
CDR3nt: TGTGCCTGGAGTGAGCAGGGCTTAGAAGCTTTCTTT